Listed below are T cell receptor beta chains from one sample, sequenced in a study of technical replicates of blood from a handful of donors. Assay: immunoSEQ multiplex PCR; the TCRdb copy retains only in-frame clones and omits some. The data contain 10,000 to 12,000 clones, approximately 94% of them singletons. Sequencing input: PBMCs. These receptors were obtained from a human donor in good health. Both conserved end residues are part of each CDR3. D genes are given only for firm matches. Not all rows give a size; the values are once, few, many and, for expanded clones, a class.

j_gene	d_gene	v_gene	abundance	CDR3aa	CDR3nt
TRBJ2-7	TRBD2	TRBV19	NA	CASSSLAGGRSEQYF	TGTGCCAGTAGTTCCCTAGCGGGAGGGCGGAGCGAGCAGTACTTC
TRBJ2-1	TRBD2	TRBV5-1	NA	CASSSIAGVYNEQFF	TGCGCCAGCAGTTCAATAGCGGGGGTTTACAATGAGCAGTTCTTC
TRBJ1-1	NA	TRBV11-2	NA	CASSLPWRAPPEAFF	TGTGCCAGCAGCCTCCCCTGGAGGGCCCCGCCTGAAGCTTTCTTT
TRBJ2-2	NA	TRBV11-3	once	CASSALRAGELFF	TGTGCCAGCAGCGCCCTCAGGGCCGGGGAGCTGTTTTTT
TRBJ1-2	NA	TRBV5-8	NA	CASSLQGWANYGYTF	TGTGCCAGCAGCTTACAGGGTTGGGCTAACTATGGCTACACCTTC
TRBJ2-7	NA	TRBV5-1	NA	CASSRIDGPGANEQYF	TGCGCCAGCAGCCGTATCGATGGGCCAGGTGCCAACGAGCAGTACTTC
TRBJ1-1	TRBD1	TRBV2	NA	CASSAAGGRGTEAFF	TGTGCCAGCAGTGCGGCAGGGGGCCGGGGCACTGAAGCTTTCTTT
TRBJ1-2	NA	TRBV5-5	NA	CASSSGGQAYTVIYGYTF	TGTGCCAGCAGCTCAGGCGGGCAGGCATATACGGTAATCTATGGCTACACCTTC
TRBJ2-2	TRBD2	TRBV27	NA	CASSYWGTSDTGELFF	TGTGCCAGCAGTTATTGGGGGACTAGTGACACCGGGGAGCTGTTTTTT
TRBJ2-1	NA	TRBV27	NA	CASRAVGEGEQFF	TGTGCCAGCAGGGCGGTAGGGGAAGGGGAGCAGTTCTTC
TRBJ2-7	NA	TRBV6-5	NA	CASSYGGDDSYEQYF	TGTGCCAGCAGTTACGGAGGGGACGACTCCTACGAGCAGTACTTC
TRBJ2-7	NA	TRBV6-1	NA	CASSVGLAYEQYF	TGTGCCAGCAGTGTGGGACTGGCCTACGAGCAGTACTTC
TRBJ1-1	NA	TRBV5-1	NA	CASSSQQGSEAFF	TGCGCCAGCAGCTCCCAACAGGGATCCGAAGCTTTCTTT
TRBJ1-1	TRBD1	TRBV19	NA	CASSSQGASNTEAFF	TGTGCCAGTAGTTCACAGGGGGCGTCGAACACTGAAGCTTTCTTT
TRBJ2-1	TRBD2	TRBV10-1	NA	CASSEGLAGGGEQFF	TGCGCCAGCAGTGAGGGACTAGCGGGAGGGGGTGAGCAGTTCTTC
TRBJ1-2	NA	TRBV27	NA	CASSPRPSRIDGYTF	TGTGCCAGCAGTCCGCGGCCCAGTAGGATCGATGGCTACACCTTC
TRBJ1-1	NA	TRBV25-1	NA	CASRGGNTEAFF	TGTGCCAGCAGAGGAGGGAACACTGAAGCTTTCTTT
TRBJ1-1	NA	TRBV19	NA	CASTQQGLNTEAFF	TGTGCCAGTACTCAACAGGGTCTGAACACTGAAGCTTTCTTT
TRBJ2-5	TRBD2	TRBV6-5	NA	CASSRTSGRWETQYF	TGTGCCAGCAGTCGGACTAGCGGGAGGTGGGAGACCCAGTACTTC
TRBJ2-7	TRBD2	TRBV5-1	NA	CASSLIERGSSYEQYF	TGCGCCAGCAGCTTGATCGAGCGGGGAAGCTCCTACGAGCAGTACTTC